Listed here are 15 T cell receptor beta chains from one sample, sequenced in a study of human CD8 memory T cell subsets. The TCR beta sequencing libraries came from UMI-labeled 5' RACE. TCRdb re-called the 5' RACE reads and catalogs CDR3 proteins one per entry, DNA excluded. The sample table sets out 9,000 to 15,000 distinct CDR3 sequences. Material: CD8+ T cells from PBMCs. The receptor set was obtained from a human donor in good health.

V is TRBV2 and J is TRBJ2-2; TCRdb gives TRBD1 as the D gene, but with no DNA this cannot be confirmed. The germline V gene has CDR1 SNHLY and CDR2 FYNNEI. This CDR3 is built from 16 residues. CDR3 in amino acids: CASSDPRDPRTGELFF.

The rearrangement joins TRBV7-9 to TRBJ2-2; TCRdb's D call of TRBD2 is untestable without DNA. This CDR3 is built from 16 residues. Germline V gene sequence: CDR1 SEHNR, CDR2 FQNEAQ (reference sequence). The CDR3 region is CASIPPGLAGAGELFF. The whole variable domain, filled in from reference TRBV7-9 and TRBJ2-2, reads DTGVSQNPRHKITKRGQNVTFRCDPISEHNRLYWYRQTLGQGPEFLTYFQNEAQLEKSRLLSDRFSAERPKGSFSTLEIQRTEQGDSAMYLCASIPPGLAGAGELFFGEGSRLTVL.

This clonotype is classed as large by frequency. The chain uses TRBV5-1 and TRBJ2-7; TCRdb designates TRBD1, a call that cannot be tested without DNA. CDR1 and CDR2 from the germline V gene are SGHRS and YFSETQ. The CDR3 runs to 12 residues. The CDR3 loop reads CASSLLSDEQYF. Full variable domain (rest looked up from reference TRBV5-1 and TRBJ2-7): KAGVTQTPRYLIKTRGQQVTLSCSPISGHRSVSWYQQTPGQGLQFLFEYFSETQRNKGNFPGRFSGRQFSNSRSEMNVSTLELGDSALYLCASSLLSDEQYFGPGTRLTVT.

The rearrangement uses TRBV20-1 and TRBJ2-3. Germline lookup yields CDR1 DFQATT and CDR2 SNEGSKA (reference sequence). The CDR3 totals 14 residues. CDR3: CSASTWVATDTQYF.

V usage is TRBV7-2 and J usage is TRBJ2-7; TCRdb gives TRBD1 as the D gene, but with no DNA this cannot be confirmed. CDR1 is SGHTA and CDR2 is FQGNSA in the germline V gene. The CDR3 spans 14 residues. The CDR3 loop reads CASSLTGGLGEQYF.

The chain links TRBV7-9 to TRBJ1-5. Per the germline V gene, CDR1 is SEHNR and CDR2 is FQNEAQ (reference sequence). CDR3 size: 12 residues. CDR3 region: CASSLGNQPQHF.

The V gene is TRBV24-1, the J gene TRBJ2-7; the D call of TRBD2 rests on TCRdb alone, since no DNA is present to check it. The V gene's germline CDR1 is KGHDR and CDR2 SFDVKD. The CDR3 length is 13 residues. CDR3 amino acids: CATGTSGIYEQYF.

The rearrangement uses TRBV7-9 and TRBJ2-7; the D call from TCRdb, TRBD2, cannot be confirmed without DNA. CDR1 is SEHNR, CDR2 FQNEAQ, per germline (reference sequence). CDR3 length: 16 amino acids. The CDR3 reads CASSLSTSGRIYEQYF.

V is TRBV7-3 and J is TRBJ2-7; there is no DNA to check the TCRdb D call of TRBD1. CDR1 and CDR2 (germline): SGHTA, FQGTGA. The CDR3 runs to 13 residues. The CDR3 spells CASARGSRHEQYF.

According to its frequency, this clonotype is medium-sized. J is TRBJ1-1 and V is TRBV7-9; the TCRdb D gene call, TRBD1, has no DNA to confirm it. The germline V gene has CDR1 SEHNR and CDR2 FQNEAQ (reference sequence). The CDR3 is 13 amino acids. Here the CDR3 reads CASSLMGAAEAFF.

The V and J genes are TRBV7-7 and TRBJ2-2; TCRdb calls TRBD1, which cannot be checked without DNA. The CDR3 contains 18 residues. Looked up from germline, CDR1 is SSHAT and CDR2 is FNYEAQ (reference sequence). The CDR3 is CASSLRPRGRENTGELFF.

The chain has TRBV13 and TRBJ1-1; the D call of TRBD1 rests on TCRdb alone, since no DNA is present to check it. In germline, CDR1 is PRHDT, CDR2 FYEKMQ (reference sequence). The CDR3 is 15 residues long. CDR3 sequence reads: CASSWGAAMNTEAFF.

This rearrangement joins TRBV2 to TRBJ2-7; no DNA is available, so the TRBD1 call from TCRdb remains unchecked. This CDR3 is built from 13 residues. CDR1 SNHLY and CDR2 FYNNEI come from the germline V gene. The CDR3 protein is CASSNRDVYEQYF.

The gene calls are TRBV4-3 and TRBJ2-1; the TCRdb call, TRBD2, lacks DNA for checking. The CDR3 is made up of 16 amino acids. Per germline, CDR1 LGHNA and CDR2 YSLEER. The CDR3 sequence is CASSHRLAGEYNEQFF.

The rearrangement joins TRBV30 to TRBJ2-2; TCRdb returns TRBD1, unconfirmable since there is no DNA. The CDR3 has 17 amino acids. Germline CDR1 is GTSNPN and CDR2 is SVGIG (reference sequence). CDR3: CAWSMGARGINTGELFF.